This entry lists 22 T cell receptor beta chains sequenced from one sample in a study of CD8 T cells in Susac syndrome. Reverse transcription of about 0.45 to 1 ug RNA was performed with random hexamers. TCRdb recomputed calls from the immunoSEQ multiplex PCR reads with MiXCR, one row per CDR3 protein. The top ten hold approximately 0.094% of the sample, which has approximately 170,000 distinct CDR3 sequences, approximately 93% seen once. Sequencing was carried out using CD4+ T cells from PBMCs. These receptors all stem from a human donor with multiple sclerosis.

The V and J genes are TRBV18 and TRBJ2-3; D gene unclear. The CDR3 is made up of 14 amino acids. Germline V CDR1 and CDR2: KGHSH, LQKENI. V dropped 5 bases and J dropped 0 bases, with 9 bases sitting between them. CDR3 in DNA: TGTGCCAGCTCAAGGGTCCCGAGCACAGATACGCAGTATTTT. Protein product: CASSRVPSTDTQYF.

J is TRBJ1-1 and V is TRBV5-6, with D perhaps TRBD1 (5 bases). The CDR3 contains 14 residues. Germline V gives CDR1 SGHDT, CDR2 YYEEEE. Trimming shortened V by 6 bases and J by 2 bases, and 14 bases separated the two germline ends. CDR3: CASIFGTANTEAFF. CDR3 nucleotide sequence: TGTGCCAGCATCTTTGGGACGGCTAACACTGAAGCTTTCTTT. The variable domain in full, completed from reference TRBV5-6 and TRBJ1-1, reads DAGVTQSPTHLIKTRGQQVTLRCSPKSGHDTVSWYQQALGQGPQFIFQYYEEEERQRGNFPDRFSGHQFPNYSSELNVNALLLGDSALYLCASIFGTANTEAFFGQGTRLTVV.

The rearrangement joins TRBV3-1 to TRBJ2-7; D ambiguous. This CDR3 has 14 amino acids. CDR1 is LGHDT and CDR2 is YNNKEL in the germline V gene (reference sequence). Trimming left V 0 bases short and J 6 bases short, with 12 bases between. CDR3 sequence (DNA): TGTGCCAGCAGCCAAGATTCTGACCTGAGCGAGCAGTACTTC. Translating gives CASSQDSDLSEQYF.

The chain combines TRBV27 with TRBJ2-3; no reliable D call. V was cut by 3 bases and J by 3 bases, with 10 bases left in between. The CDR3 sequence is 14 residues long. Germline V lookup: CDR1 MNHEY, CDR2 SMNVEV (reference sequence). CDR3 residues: CASSFKARTDTQYF. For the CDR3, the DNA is TGTGCCAGCAGTTTTAAGGCGCGTACAGATACGCAGTATTTT.

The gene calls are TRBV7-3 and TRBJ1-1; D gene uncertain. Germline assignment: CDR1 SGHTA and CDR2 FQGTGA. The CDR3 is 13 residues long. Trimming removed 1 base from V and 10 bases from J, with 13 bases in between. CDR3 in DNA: TGTGCCAGCAGCTTAAATACCGGGCTCTTAGCTTTCTTT. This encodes CASSLNTGLLAFF.

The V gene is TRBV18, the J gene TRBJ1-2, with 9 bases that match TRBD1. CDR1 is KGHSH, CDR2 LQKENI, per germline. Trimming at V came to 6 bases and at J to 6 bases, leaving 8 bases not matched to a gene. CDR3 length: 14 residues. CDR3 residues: CASSPGQGPDGYTF. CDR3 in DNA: TGTGCCAGCTCCCCTGGACAGGGGCCGGATGGCTACACCTTC.

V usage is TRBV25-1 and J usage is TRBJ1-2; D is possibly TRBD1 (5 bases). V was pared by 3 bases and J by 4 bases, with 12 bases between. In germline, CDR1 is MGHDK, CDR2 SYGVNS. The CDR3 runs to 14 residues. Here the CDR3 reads CASSDPGLSYGYTF. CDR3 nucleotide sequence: TGTGCCAGCAGTGATCCAGGGCTTAGCTATGGCTACACCTTC.

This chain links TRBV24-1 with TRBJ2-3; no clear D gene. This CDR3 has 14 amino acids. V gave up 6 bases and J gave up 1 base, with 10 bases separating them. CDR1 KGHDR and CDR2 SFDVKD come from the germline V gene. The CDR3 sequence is CATSSGAGTDTQYF. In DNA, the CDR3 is TGTGCCACCAGTTCGGGCGCGGGCACAGATACGCAGTATTTT.

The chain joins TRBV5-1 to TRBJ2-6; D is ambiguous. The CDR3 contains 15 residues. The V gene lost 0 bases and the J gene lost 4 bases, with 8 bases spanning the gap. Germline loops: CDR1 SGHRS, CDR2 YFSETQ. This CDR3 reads CASSLGNSGANVLTF. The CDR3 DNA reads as TGCGCCAGCAGCTTGGGAAACTCGGGGGCCAACGTCCTGACTTTC. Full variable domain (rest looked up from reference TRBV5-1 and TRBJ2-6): KAGVTQTPRYLIKTRGQQVTLSCSPISGHRSVSWYQQTPGQGLQFLFEYFSETQRNKGNFPGRFSGRQFSNSRSEMNVSTLELGDSALYLCASSLGNSGANVLTFGAGSRLTVL.

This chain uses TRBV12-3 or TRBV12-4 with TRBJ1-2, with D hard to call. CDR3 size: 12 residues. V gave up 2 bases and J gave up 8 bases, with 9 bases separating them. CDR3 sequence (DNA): TGTGCCAGCAGTTTAAGGGAGCGGGGCTACACCTTC. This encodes CASSLRERGYTF.

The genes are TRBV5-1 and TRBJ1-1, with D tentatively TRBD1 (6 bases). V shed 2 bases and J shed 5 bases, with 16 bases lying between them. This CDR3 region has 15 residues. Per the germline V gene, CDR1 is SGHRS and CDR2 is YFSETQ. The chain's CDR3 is CASSLGLRGRTEAFF. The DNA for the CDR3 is TGCGCCAGCAGCTTAGGTTTGCGGGGGCGGACTGAAGCTTTCTTT.

DNA of the CDR3: TGCAGCGCCGGGACAGGCAATCAGCCCCAGCATTTT. Protein sequence: CSAGTGNQPQHF. The chain combines TRBV29-1 with TRBJ1-5; 7 nucleotides agree with TRBD1. V lost 7 bases to trimming and J lost 2 bases; unmatched junction nucleotides: 2. This CDR3 spans 12 amino acids. Germline V gene lookup returns CDR1 SQVTM and CDR2 ANQGSEA.

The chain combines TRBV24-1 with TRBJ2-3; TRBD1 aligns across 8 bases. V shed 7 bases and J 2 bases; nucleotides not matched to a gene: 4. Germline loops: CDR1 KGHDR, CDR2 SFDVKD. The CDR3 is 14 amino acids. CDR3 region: CATRSTGATDTQYF. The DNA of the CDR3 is TGTGCCACCAGGTCGACAGGGGCCACAGATACGCAGTATTTT.

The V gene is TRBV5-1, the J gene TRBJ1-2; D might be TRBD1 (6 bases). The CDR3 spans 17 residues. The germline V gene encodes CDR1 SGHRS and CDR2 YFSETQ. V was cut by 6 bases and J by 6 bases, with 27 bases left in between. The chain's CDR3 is CASTLGTLNRDKDGYTF. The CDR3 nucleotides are TGCGCCAGCACACTTGGTACTCTAAACCGGGACAAAGATGGCTACACCTTC.

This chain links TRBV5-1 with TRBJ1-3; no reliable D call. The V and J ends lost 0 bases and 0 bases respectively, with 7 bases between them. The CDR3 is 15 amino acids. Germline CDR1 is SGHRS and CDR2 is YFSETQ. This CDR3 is CASSLGASSGNTIYF. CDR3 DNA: TGCGCCAGCAGCTTGGGCGCGAGCTCTGGAAACACCATATATTTT.

For the CDR3, the DNA is TGCAGTGCTAGAGATGTAAGGACACGTAGCACAGATACGCAGTATTTT. Its protein is CSARDVRTRSTDTQYF. This chain uses TRBV20-1 with TRBJ2-3, with D possibly matching TRBD1 (5 bases). Per the germline V gene, CDR1 is DFQATT and CDR2 is SNEGSKA (reference sequence). Trimming shortened V by 0 bases and J by 0 bases, and 13 bases separated the two germline ends. CDR3 length: 16 residues.

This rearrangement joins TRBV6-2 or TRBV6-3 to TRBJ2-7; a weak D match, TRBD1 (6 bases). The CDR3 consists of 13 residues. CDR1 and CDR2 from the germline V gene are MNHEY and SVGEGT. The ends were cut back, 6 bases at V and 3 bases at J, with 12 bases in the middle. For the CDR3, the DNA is TGTGCCAGCAGATCAGACAGGAACTACGAGCAGTACTTC. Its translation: CASRSDRNYEQYF.

The chain's CDR3 is CACNRDSNSPLHF. Here the CDR3 DNA reads TGTGCCTGTAACCGGGACAGTAATTCACCCCTCCACTTT. The rearrangement links TRBV30 to TRBJ1-6, with 7 bases fitting TRBD1. The CDR3 is made up of 13 amino acids. V shed 6 bases and J 6 bases; nucleotides not matched to a gene: 5. Per the germline V gene, CDR1 is GTSNPN and CDR2 is SVGIG (reference sequence).

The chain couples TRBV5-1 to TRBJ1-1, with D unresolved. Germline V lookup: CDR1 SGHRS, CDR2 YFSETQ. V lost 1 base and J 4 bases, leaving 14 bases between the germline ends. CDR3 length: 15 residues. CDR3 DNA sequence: TGCGCCAGCAGCTTGAGCGGGGTGGGTGTCACTGAAGCTTTCTTT. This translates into CASSLSGVGVTEAFF.

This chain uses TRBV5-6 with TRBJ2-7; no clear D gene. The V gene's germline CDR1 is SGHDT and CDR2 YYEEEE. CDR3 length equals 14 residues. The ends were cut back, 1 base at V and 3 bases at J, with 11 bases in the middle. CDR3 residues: CASSLWLHHYEQYF. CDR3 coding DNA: TGTGCCAGCAGCTTGTGGCTTCATCACTACGAGCAGTACTTC.

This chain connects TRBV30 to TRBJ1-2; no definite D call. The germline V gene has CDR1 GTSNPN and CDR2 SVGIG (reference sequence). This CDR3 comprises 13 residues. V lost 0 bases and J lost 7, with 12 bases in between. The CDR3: CAWSVVPGIGYTF. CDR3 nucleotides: TGTGCCTGGAGTGTTGTGCCCGGGATTGGCTACACCTTC.

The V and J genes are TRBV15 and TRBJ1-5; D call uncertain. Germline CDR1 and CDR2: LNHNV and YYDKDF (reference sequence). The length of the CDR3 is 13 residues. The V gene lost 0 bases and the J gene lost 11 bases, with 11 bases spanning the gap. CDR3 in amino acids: CATSRDSDGTQHF. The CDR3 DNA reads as TGTGCCACCAGCAGAGATTCCGATGGAACCCAGCATTTT. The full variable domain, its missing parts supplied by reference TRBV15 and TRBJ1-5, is DAMVIQNPRYQVTQFGKPVTLSCSQTLNHNVMYWYQQKSSQAPKLLFHYYDKDFNNEADTPDNFQSRRPNTSFCFLDIRSPGLGDTAMYLCATSRDSDGTQHFGDGTRLSIL.